This T cell receptor (beta chain) was recovered during a study of T cell responses to AZD1222 COVID-19 vaccine. General study results and limits: Donors skewed white British and female; clonal diversity was possibly underestimated.

Germline CDR1 and CDR2: KGHSH and LQKENI. Trimming at V came to 6 bases and at J to 7 bases, leaving 8 bases not matched to a gene. The CDR3 extends over 14 amino acids. A note on this clone: Antigen: not known.

The data were produced by immunoSEQ multiplex PCR, yet TCRdb's version contains in-frame clones alone and is incomplete. The sample includes around 100,000 clones, about four fifths seen only once; the top ten take 17%. The sequence was collected from an adult in good health. The chain recombines TRBV18 with TRBJ1-1; 10 bases agree with TRBD1. This sample comprised peripheral blood, obtained on day 0 of AZD1222 vaccination. Here the CDR3 DNA reads TGTGCCAGCTCCCCGGGACAGGGGAAAGGTGAAGCTTTCTTT. Translating it yields CASSPGQGKGEAFF.